Listed here are 8 T cell receptor beta chains from one sample, sequenced in a study of T cells in Graves' hyperthyroidism and ophthalmopathy. TCR beta CDR3 sequences were amplified from RNA transcripts. HTBI primers drove first-round RT-PCR of the TCR CDR3. TCRdb reanalysed the multiplex PCR reads using MiXCR and keeps one entry per CDR3 protein. The data contain approximately 720,000 distinct CDR3 sequences, around 20% of them singletons. Sequenced: blood. These receptors originate from a woman aged 45-65 years with Graves' hyperthyroidism that later progressed to Graves' ophthalmopathy.

This clonotype was seen repeatedly, ten times or more. This chain uses TRBV20-1 with TRBJ1-1; the D gene is possibly TRBD1 (5 bases). The CDR3 runs 14 residues. CDR1 DFQATT and CDR2 SNEGSKA come from the germline V gene (reference sequence). V lost 3 bases to trimming and J lost 4 bases, with 15 bases between them. The CDR3 loop reads CSASRDRRFTEAFF. The CDR3 region has the DNA TGCAGTGCTAGTCGTGACAGACGGTTCACTGAAGCTTTCTTT.

A note on this clonotype: Compared with germline, one end of the junction differs, possibly owing to a read error. The chain employs TRBV19 and TRBJ2-5; D gene unclear. Germline V gives CDR1 LNHDA, CDR2 SQIVND (reference sequence). The CDR3 length is 15 residues. The CDR3 reads CASSMAGLRQETQYF. The CDR3 nucleotides are TGTGCCAGCAGTATGGCAGGCCTGCGCCAAGAGACCCAGTACTTC. Using reference TRBV19 and TRBJ2-5 for the parts outside the CDR3, the full variable domain is DGGITQSPKYLFRKEGQNVTLSCEQNLNHDAMYWYRQDPGQGLRLIYYSQIVNDFQKGDIAEGYSVSREKKESFPLTVTSAQKNPTAFYLCASSMAGLRQETQYFGPGTRLLVL.

A few counts support this clonotype. The rearrangement links TRBV14 to TRBJ1-6; a weak D match, TRBD1 (6 bases). The CDR3 contains 15 residues. Germline V CDR1 and CDR2: SGHDN, FVKESK. Trimming stripped 0 bases from V and 7 bases from J, with 10 bases between. In DNA, the CDR3 is TGTGCCAGCAGCCAAGATACGGGACAAAATTCACCCCTCCACTTT. It encodes CASSQDTGQNSPLHF.

This clonotype was recorded a few times. The rearrangement links TRBV3-1 to TRBJ2-3; a weak D match, TRBD2 (6 bases). This CDR3 region has 14 residues. Germline V gene data show CDR1 as LGHDT and CDR2 as YNNKEL (reference sequence). V dropped 4 bases and J dropped 1 base, with 9 bases sitting between them. The DNA of the CDR3 is TGTGCCAGCAGCCCGGGAGCACGCACAGATACGCAGTATTTT. Translating it yields CASSPGARTDTQYF.

The gene calls are TRBV6-1 and TRBJ1-1; 7 nucleotides line up with TRBD1. Germline lookup yields CDR1 MNHNS and CDR2 SASEGT. Trimming cost V 7 bases and J 4 bases; bases outside gene matches: 12. There are 15 residues in the CDR3. The CDR3 DNA sequence: TGTGCCAGCACCGAGGTCGGCAGGGGGGTCACTGAAGCTTTCTTT. Protein product: CASTEVGRGVTEAFF.

This clonotype was seen at least ten times. The chain carries TRBV3-1 and TRBJ2-7, with D uncertain. The germline V gene encodes CDR1 LGHDT and CDR2 YNNKEL (reference sequence). The CDR3 contains 13 residues. The V gene lost 3 bases and the J gene lost 3 bases, with 9 bases spanning the gap. CDR3 amino acids: CASSHRLLYEQYF. The CDR3 DNA sequence: TGTGCCAGCAGCCACCGTCTACTCTACGAGCAGTACTTC.

V and J are TRBV29-1 and TRBJ1-2, with 12 positions matching TRBD1. Germline values: CDR1 SQVTM, CDR2 ANQGSEA. J was trimmed by 8 bases and V by 6 bases; bases with no gene match: 13. This CDR3 comprises 15 residues. CDR3 in DNA: TGCAGCGTCCCAGGGACAGGGGGCGTCTCTTGGGGCTACACCTTC. The encoded protein is CSVPGTGGVSWGYTF.

The table lists this clonotype with a few counts. This sequence joins TRBV7-9 and TRBJ1-4, with D maybe TRBD1 (6 bases). Germline CDR1 reads SEHNR; CDR2 reads FQNEAQ (reference sequence). V was pared by 5 bases and J by 6 bases, with 13 bases between. This CDR3 is built from 14 residues. The chain's CDR3 is CASSGDIQDEKLFF. In DNA form, the CDR3 reads TGTGCCAGCAGCGGGGACATTCAGGATGAAAAACTGTTTTTT.